This T cell receptor (beta chain) appears in the sequencing data of a study of blood T cells in healthy people across ages. Study conclusions and caveats: Estimates of diversity drawn from one million T cells were considered underestimates.

V was clipped by 7 bases and J by 1 base; unmatched bases: 1. Per germline, CDR1 ENHRY and CDR2 SYGVKD. The CDR3 covers 13 residues. A second PCR, run for about 7 to 11 cycles, used a sample-barcoded 5' primer plus a J-beta primer mix. Unique molecular identifiers of 12 random nucleotides labeled each cDNA. TCRdb re-derived calls from the 5' RACE reads in MiXCR, one entry per CDR3 protein. The data hold 1.5 million to 2 million distinct CDR3 sequences, with about 50% observed a single time. This clonotype was recorded a few times. Its antigen is still unknown. The sequence came from a middle-aged woman in good health. Specimen: blood. The genes are TRBV10-3 and TRBJ2-1; 7 nucleotides align to TRBD2. CDR3 in amino acids: CAITGGSYNEQFF. DNA for the CDR3: TGTGCCATCACGGGGGGTTCCTACAATGAGCAGTTCTTC.